Listed here are 6 T cell receptor beta chains from one sample, sequenced in a study of T cells expressing NK-cell markers. TCRdb reprocessed the 5' RACE reads and keeps a single row for each CDR3 protein, giving no DNA. The sample has a few hundred thousand distinct CDR3 sequences. Sequenced sample: blood T cells: a sorted CD56 or NKG2C T cell subset, CD4+ or CD8+ T cells, or bulk PBMC T cells (not recorded which). These receptors were taken from a man aged 18-70 years in good health.

The chain is built from TRBV6-2 or TRBV6-3 and TRBJ1-1; TCRdb proposes TRBD1, but this gene call is untestable without DNA. In germline, CDR1 is MNHEY, CDR2 SVGEGT. The CDR3 totals 14 residues. CDR3 sequence: CASNDGQLNTEAFF.

The V and J genes are TRBV12-3 or TRBV12-4 and TRBJ2-1; TCRdb reports TRBD1, a call that lacks DNA to check it against. CDR3 size: 15 residues. The CDR3 loop reads CASRRYDKGSNEQFF.

This rearrangement joins TRBV5-1 to TRBJ2-3; checking the TCRdb D call of TRBD2 is not possible without DNA. The CDR3 has 19 residues. The germline gives CDR1 SGHRS, CDR2 YFSETQ. The CDR3 sequence: CASSTQGTSGGEATDTQYF.

This chain links TRBV28 with TRBJ2-3; TCRdb gives TRBD2 as the D gene, but with no DNA this cannot be confirmed. Germline-derived CDR1 and CDR2 are MDHEN and SYDVKM. The CDR3 totals 18 residues. CDR3 amino acids: CASSSFSGTSGGTDTQYF.

The chain is built from TRBV10-3 and TRBJ1-2. Germline CDR1 and CDR2: ENHRY and SYGVKD. The CDR3 is 13 amino acids. This chain's CDR3 is CAISVEPLGGYTF.

The chain joins TRBV9 to TRBJ1-5. CDR1 is SGDLS and CDR2 is YYNGEE in the germline V gene. CDR3 size: 12 residues. The CDR3 sequence: CASSVVGQPQHF.